Sequencing of this T cell receptor beta chain was carried out in a study of T-cell reconstitution after alpha-beta-depleted transplantation in children. This clonotype was counted only a few times. Its antigen is undetermined. Researchers prepared the TCRbeta library using unique molecular identifiers, the study reports. A single record per CDR3 protein comes from TCRdb applying MiXCR to the PCR reads. The data hold about 870,000 distinct CDR3 sequences, with approximately 15% observed a single time. The study, taken as a whole, reports: The origin of alpha-beta T cells about two months after transplant was reportedly several hundred expanded graft clones. Newly produced T cells mostly provided counts and TCRbeta diversity after one year, as hyperexpanded clones declined.

The receptor comes from a male patient younger than 18 who had a stem cell transplant for acute lymphoblastic leukemia, so the T cells may come from the graft donor. The starting material was PBMCs, mostly from graft donor cells, obtained 360 days after TCRalphabeta/CD19-depleted stem cell transplant.

As DNA, the CDR3 is TGTGCCAGCAGCGAAGGACATTTGTACGAGCAGTACTTC. Translation gives CASSEGHLYEQYF. The rearrangement uses TRBV13 and TRBJ2-7, with D maybe TRBD1 (5 bases). Per germline, CDR1 PRHDT and CDR2 FYEKMQ (reference sequence). With 5 bases removed from V and 4 bases from J, the gap between germline ends came to 12 bases. The CDR3 spans 13 residues.